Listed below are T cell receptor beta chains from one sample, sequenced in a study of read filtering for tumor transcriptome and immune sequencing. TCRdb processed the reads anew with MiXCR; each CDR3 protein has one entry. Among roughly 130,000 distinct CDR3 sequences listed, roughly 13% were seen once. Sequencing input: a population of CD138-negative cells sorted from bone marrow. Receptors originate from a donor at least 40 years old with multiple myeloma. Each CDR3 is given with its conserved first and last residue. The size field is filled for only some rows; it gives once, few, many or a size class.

CDR3: CASGRDRASEKLFF
J: TRBJ1-4
size: few
V: TRBV2

CDR3: CASRDRVGQPQHF
J: TRBJ1-5
size: -
V: TRBV28

CDR3: CSVDTGGQGVNEQFF
J: TRBJ2-1
size: many
V: TRBV29-1

CDR3: CASSFLGGTYEQYF
J: TRBJ2-7
size: many
V: TRBV5-1

CDR3: CASSQDMGTGLNYGYTF
J: TRBJ1-2
size: -
V: TRBV4-1

CDR3: CASRPGQGVGTEAFF
J: TRBJ1-1
size: -
V: TRBV6-6

CDR3: CASSPLYGNTEAFF
J: TRBJ1-1
size: many
V: TRBV7-9

CDR3: CATRNIPGQGTFF
J: TRBJ2-1
size: many
V: TRBV15

CDR3: CASSVQGDLGYTF
J: TRBJ1-2
size: -
V: TRBV2

CDR3: CASSSRTGTVYNEQFF
J: TRBJ2-1
size: many
V: TRBV28

CDR3: CSASLPGQSYEQYF
J: TRBJ2-7
size: many
V: TRBV20-1

CDR3: CASIGTGERSTTNEKLFF
J: TRBJ1-4
size: many
V: TRBV7-9

CDR3: CASSQMDPGIGTDTQYF
J: TRBJ2-3
size: many
V: TRBV7-2

CDR3: CASRTWGGAGAETQYF
J: TRBJ2-5
size: few
V: TRBV27

CDR3: CASSPLGVGEQYF
J: TRBJ2-7
size: many
V: TRBV18

CDR3: CASSFGSGSGETQYF
J: TRBJ2-5
size: many
V: TRBV7-2

CDR3: CSVDGGDTEAFF
J: TRBJ1-1
size: many
V: TRBV29-1

CDR3: CASSLAGTGDEKLFF
J: TRBJ1-4
size: many
V: TRBV28

CDR3: CSARDRGRTSGGAYNEQFF
J: TRBJ2-1
size: many
V: TRBV20-1

CDR3: CSAKGQGLHEQYF
J: TRBJ2-7
size: many
V: TRBV20-1

CDR3: CSVAQASATEAFF
J: TRBJ1-1
size: -
V: TRBV29-1

CDR3: CASSPRQGVGPNEQFF
J: TRBJ2-1
size: many
V: TRBV5-4